These T cell receptor beta chains were read from a single sample in a study of T cell clones after liver transplantation. Repertoires were generated with immunoSEQ multiplex PCR, while TCRdb's copy carries only in-frame clones and drops some. The table lists some 15,000 clones, around 90% of them singletons. The source was CD8+ T cells from blood, collected before liver transplant. The receptors stem from a human donor who received a liver transplant. Both conserved end residues are part of each CDR3. The order of the fields is V gene, D gene, clone size, J gene, CDR3 DNA, CDR3 protein. A D gene is named only where the DNA matches it firmly. Rows give clone size only sometimes, using once, few, many, or a class for an expanded clone.

V: TRBV27
D: .
size: .
J: TRBJ2-7
DNA: TGTGCCAGCAGTTTATCGCTAGCAGGGGCCTACGAGCAGTACTTC
CDR3: CASSLSLAGAYEQYF

V: TRBV15
D: TRBD1
size: .
J: TRBJ1-5
DNA: TGTGCCACCAGCACCAGGGGGGGAGGCGATCAGCCCCAGCATTTT
CDR3: CATSTRGGGDQPQHF

V: TRBV4-1
D: .
size: medium-sized
J: TRBJ2-5
DNA: TGCGCCAGCAGCCAAGAGGCCCAGAATCGAGAGACCCAGTACTTC
CDR3: CASSQEAQNRETQYF

V: TRBV4-1
D: .
size: .
J: TRBJ2-5
DNA: TGCGCCAGCAGCCAAGACCCAGGGCGCCAAGAGACCCAGTACTTC
CDR3: CASSQDPGRQETQYF

V: TRBV6-6
D: .
size: .
J: TRBJ2-3
DNA: TGTGCCAGCAGTTACGACAGCGGTAGCACAGATACGCAGTATTTT
CDR3: CASSYDSGSTDTQYF

V: TRBV7-6
D: .
size: .
J: TRBJ2-2
DNA: TGTGCCAGCGCCACGGGGTTCAGCGGGGAGCTGTTTTTT
CDR3: CASATGFSGELFF

V: TRBV9
D: .
size: .
J: TRBJ1-5
DNA: TGTGCCAGCAGCATGGGGGGGGGCCTCGGGCCCCAGCATTTT
CDR3: CASSMGGGLGPQHF

V: TRBV6-5
D: TRBD1
size: .
J: TRBJ1-1
DNA: TGTGCCAGCAGTTACTCGGACAGGAGGGGTGAAGCTTTCTTT
CDR3: CASSYSDRRGEAFF

V: TRBV7-8
D: .
size: .
J: TRBJ2-7
DNA: TGTGCCAGCAGCTTAGAAGCGTCTAGCTCCTACGAGCAGTACTTC
CDR3: CASSLEASSSYEQYF

V: TRBV25-1
D: .
size: few
J: TRBJ2-7
DNA: TGTGCCAGCGGAGACAGCTACGAGCAGTACTTC
CDR3: CASGDSYEQYF

V: TRBV14
D: .
size: .
J: TRBJ2-7
DNA: TGTGCCAGCAGCCAATGGGGTACCCCAGGCGTGTCCTACGAGCAGTACTTC
CDR3: CASSQWGTPGVSYEQYF

V: TRBV7-9
D: .
size: .
J: TRBJ1-1
DNA: TGTGTGGGCGGGAGAATGAACACTGAAGCTTTCTTT
CDR3: CVGGRMNTEAFF

V: TRBV18
D: .
size: .
J: TRBJ2-5
DNA: TGTGCCAGCTCACCCCAGGGTCCGGTTAACCAAGAGACCCAGTACTTC
CDR3: CASSPQGPVNQETQYF

V: TRBV2
D: .
size: .
J: TRBJ2-7
DNA: TGTGCCAGCAGTGAAAATGGCCCGGGCCGGGGGGAGCAGTACTTC
CDR3: CASSENGPGRGEQYF

V: TRBV27
D: .
size: .
J: TRBJ2-5
DNA: TGTGCCAGCGGCCCTCCAGCCGGGGAGACCCAGTACTTC
CDR3: CASGPPAGETQYF

V: TRBV18
D: .
size: .
J: TRBJ1-1
DNA: TGTGCCAGCTCACCTACAGCTCCGGACAAGAACACTGAAGCTTTCTTT
CDR3: CASSPTAPDKNTEAFF

V: TRBV12-5
D: TRBD1
size: .
J: TRBJ2-7
DNA: TGTGCTAGTGGTTTGTACAGGATGGACAGGGTCTACGAGCAGTACTTC
CDR3: CASGLYRMDRVYEQYF

V: TRBV19
D: .
size: few
J: TRBJ1-1
DNA: TGTGCCAGTAGTCGTCCGGGGGGCACTGAAGCTTTCTTT
CDR3: CASSRPGGTEAFF

V: TRBV11-3
D: .
size: .
J: TRBJ1-2
DNA: TGTGCCAGCAGCTCCCAGACAGGTGCGGGATATGGCTACACCTTC
CDR3: CASSSQTGAGYGYTF

V: TRBV7-9
D: .
size: once
J: TRBJ2-1
DNA: TGTGCCAGCAGCACCCGTTGGGGCAGGGTATACAATGAGCAGTTCTTC
CDR3: CASSTRWGRVYNEQFF

V: TRBV5-8
D: TRBD1
size: .
J: TRBJ2-1
DNA: TGTGCCAGCAGCTTTGGGACAGGGGTATATGAGCAGTTCTTC
CDR3: CASSFGTGVYEQFF

V: TRBV13
D: .
size: .
J: TRBJ1-1
DNA: TGTGCCAGCAGCTCGACAGGGAACACTGAAGCTTTCTTT
CDR3: CASSSTGNTEAFF

V: TRBV27
D: TRBD1
size: .
J: TRBJ2-3
DNA: TGTGCCAGCAGTTTATCGACAACAGGGGCCACAGATACGCAGTATTTT
CDR3: CASSLSTTGATDTQYF

V: TRBV5-4
D: .
size: .
J: TRBJ2-3
DNA: TGTGCCAGCAGGGGGACACACACAGATACGCAGTATTTT
CDR3: CASRGTHTDTQYF

V: TRBV14
D: TRBD2
size: .
J: TRBJ2-1
DNA: TGTGCCAGCAGCCAAGAGTGGGGACTAGCGGGAGGGCGCAATGAGCAGTTCTTC
CDR3: CASSQEWGLAGGRNEQFF

V: TRBV30
D: .
size: .
J: TRBJ1-1
DNA: TGTGCCTGGAGTGTATATAGCCGATTGAACACTGAAGCTTTCTTT
CDR3: CAWSVYSRLNTEAFF

V: TRBV4-1
D: .
size: .
J: TRBJ2-7
DNA: TGCGCCAGCAGCCAAGAGCAGTCAGCGGGTGGCTACGAGCAGTACTTC
CDR3: CASSQEQSAGGYEQYF

V: TRBV7-3
D: TRBD1
size: .
J: TRBJ2-1
DNA: TGTGCCAGCAGCTTGACGGACAGGGGTAACAATGAGCAGTTCTTC
CDR3: CASSLTDRGNNEQFF

V: TRBV6-5
D: .
size: .
J: TRBJ2-7
DNA: TGTGCCAGCAGCCCTACCTCTATGAGCTCCTACGAGCAGTACTTC
CDR3: CASSPTSMSSYEQYF

V: TRBV11-2
D: .
size: .
J: TRBJ1-5
DNA: TGTGCCAGCAGTCTTACAGCACAGGGCAATCAGCCCCAGCATTTT
CDR3: CASSLTAQGNQPQHF

V: TRBV14
D: .
size: .
J: TRBJ1-1
DNA: TGTGCCAGCAGCCGGATGCAGAGGACTGAAGCTTTCTTT
CDR3: CASSRMQRTEAFF

V: TRBV9
D: .
size: .
J: TRBJ1-5
DNA: TGTGCCAGCAGCGTAGATAGGGCGGGCAATCAGCCCCAGCATTTT
CDR3: CASSVDRAGNQPQHF

V: TRBV15
D: .
size: few
J: TRBJ2-1
DNA: TGTGCCACCAGCAGAGATGAGGGGGGCGACGAGCAGTTCTTC
CDR3: CATSRDEGGDEQFF

V: TRBV11-1
D: TRBD1
size: .
J: TRBJ2-1
DNA: TGTGCCAGCAGCCCCAGGGACAGACGTACCTACAATGAGCAGTTCTTC
CDR3: CASSPRDRRTYNEQFF

V: TRBV5-8
D: TRBD1
size: .
J: TRBJ2-5
DNA: TGTGCCAGCAGCCTCTGGACAGGGGGTGGGAAGACCCAGTACTTC
CDR3: CASSLWTGGGKTQYF

V: TRBV12-2
D: .
size: once
J: TRBJ2-5
DNA: TGTGCAAGTCGCTATAAGGGGGCGGAGACCCAGTACTTC
CDR3: CASRYKGAETQYF

V: TRBV7-9
D: .
size: .
J: TRBJ2-3
DNA: TGTGCCAGCAGCTCTCCGGGACTCTACACAGATACGCAGTATTTT
CDR3: CASSSPGLYTDTQYF

V: TRBV7-9
D: TRBD2
size: .
J: TRBJ2-7
DNA: TGTGCCAGCAGCCATGGGAGGGTTCGGGACGAGCAGTACTTC
CDR3: CASSHGRVRDEQYF

V: TRBV28
D: TRBD1
size: .
J: TRBJ2-4
DNA: TGTGCCAGCTCTCCGGGACAGGGTTTCAAAAACATTCAGTACTTC
CDR3: CASSPGQGFKNIQYF

V: TRBV14
D: .
size: .
J: TRBJ2-5
DNA: TGTGCCAGCAGGGTTACCGGGACGGGGCAAGAGACCCAGTACTTC
CDR3: CASRVTGTGQETQYF

V: TRBV27
D: .
size: .
J: TRBJ1-5
DNA: TGTGCCAGCAGTTTGTTAAGGGGTGGGCAGCCCCAGCATTTT
CDR3: CASSLLRGGQPQHF

V: TRBV19
D: TRBD2
size: .
J: TRBJ2-3
DNA: TGTGCCAGTAGTCTCATAGCGGGAGACGATACGCAGTATTTT
CDR3: CASSLIAGDDTQYF